The 10 T cell receptor beta chains listed next were all sequenced from one sample in a study of human T cells and chemical hapten exposure. TCRdb called the RACE reads again in MiXCR, with one record for every CDR3 protein. Of 150,000 to 200,000 distinct CDR3 sequences in the sample, around 30% were seen once. Regarding time point: pre-sensitization, week 0. Treatment indicated: therapeutic diphenylcyclopropenone sensitization with weekly scalp DPC. The sample here was whole blood, taken in connection with sensitization to the hapten diphenylcyclopropenone (DPC). These receptors were taken from a woman in her 30s with alopecia areata. Some clones in this sample may be carry-over from other donors' samples.

As for this clonotype: A junction end diverges from the germline sequence, so it may reflect a read error. This sequence joins TRBV6-5 and TRBJ1-1, with TRBD1 matching over 7 bases. Germline V gene sequence: CDR1 MNHEY, CDR2 SVGAGI. CDR3 length equals 12 residues. Here the CDR3 reads CASSKLTGVRAF. In DNA form, the CDR3 reads TGTGCCAGCAGTAAACTTACAGGGGTTCGAGCCTTT.

This clonotype was picked up a small number of times. The junction departs from the called germline gene at one end, perhaps through a read error. The chain links TRBV7-9 to TRBJ1-2, with TRBD1 matching over 8 bases. This CDR3 spans 11 amino acids. From germline, CDR1 is SEHNR and CDR2 FQNEAQ (reference sequence). The CDR3 sequence: CASSLGRDRIF. The CDR3 DNA reads TGTGCCAGCAGCTTAGGTCGGGACAGGATCTTC.

The sample holds a few counts of this clonotype. This chain links TRBV7-9 with TRBJ1-2; the D is unclear. Germline loops: CDR1 SEHNR, CDR2 FQNEAQ (reference sequence). The CDR3 runs to 14 residues. V lost 3 bases to trimming and J lost 0 bases, with 8 bases between them. The CDR3 DNA reads TGTGCCAGCAGCTTCGAGACAACTAACTATGGCTACACCTTC. As protein: CASSFETTNYGYTF. The full variable domain, in which reference TRBV7-9 and TRBJ1-2 provide the parts outside the CDR3, is DTGVSQNPRHKITKRGQNVTFRCDPISEHNRLYWYRQTLGQGPEFLTYFQNEAQLEKSRLLSDRFSAERPKGSFSTLEIQRTEQGDSAMYLCASSFETTNYGYTFGSGTRLTVV.

The CDR3 region is CASSPGPNTEAFF. In DNA form, the CDR3 reads TGTGCCAGCAGCCCTGGCCCGAACACTGAAGCTTTCTTT. The V gene is TRBV28, the J gene TRBJ1-1; D is uncertain. The CDR3 is made up of 13 amino acids. Trimming removed 6 bases at V and 1 base at J, with 9 bases between. Germline-derived CDR1 and CDR2 are MDHEN and SYDVKM.

This clonotype was counted ten times or more. The rearrangement uses TRBV5-4 and TRBJ2-5; 8 bases agree with TRBD1. Germline V CDR1 and CDR2: SGHNT, YYREEE (reference sequence). This CDR3 contains 14 residues. The V segment lost 4 bases and the J segment 2 bases; nucleotides outside the gene matches: 4. The chain's CDR3 is CASSKGQVQETQYF. CDR3 DNA sequence: TGTGCCAGCAGCAAGGGACAGGTTCAAGAGACCCAGTACTTC.

The rearrangement links TRBV28 to TRBJ2-2; D call uncertain. There are 16 residues in the CDR3. Germline V gene sequence: CDR1 MDHEN, CDR2 SYDVKM. V was shortened by 0 bases and J by 2 bases, with 10 bases between the two germline ends. CDR3 sequence reads: CASSLWSGLNTGELFF. The CDR3, as DNA: TGTGCCAGCAGTTTATGGTCCGGATTAAACACCGGGGAGCTGTTTTTT.

The V call is TRBV29-1, the J call TRBJ2-1; the match to TRBD1 covers 7 bases. The CDR3 has 13 amino acids. CDR1 SQVTM and CDR2 ANQGSEA come from the germline V gene. Germline trimming cut 4 bases from V and 3 bases from J; bases unmatched to any gene: 3. The CDR3 spells CSVVGTDYNEQFF. DNA of the CDR3: TGCAGCGTTGTAGGGACAGACTACAATGAGCAGTTCTTC.

This clonotype was recorded a few times. This rearrangement joins TRBV27 to TRBJ2-7; 11 nucleotides line up with TRBD1. V gave up 6 bases and J gave up 4 bases; unmatched junction bases: 5. This CDR3 is built from 14 residues. Germline V gene sequence: CDR1 MNHEY, CDR2 SMNVEV (reference sequence). The CDR3 DNA reads as TGTGCCAGCAGACGGGACAGGGGGTGGTACGAGCAGTACTTC. Its protein product is CASRRDRGWYEQYF.

This clonotype showed up just a few times. V gene TRBV10-2 combines with J gene TRBJ2-3, with D hard to call. Between the trimmed V and J ends, which lost 6 bases and 2 bases, there was a span of 12 bases. The CDR3 spans 14 residues. Germline CDR1 reads WSHSY; CDR2 reads SAAADI. CDR3 in amino acids: CASRDHWDTDTQYF. DNA of the CDR3: TGCGCCAGCAGGGATCACTGGGACACAGATACGCAGTATTTT.

This clonotype was seen only a few times. This sequence joins TRBV7-2 and TRBJ1-6; 7 bases are a match to TRBD1. Germline CDR1 SGHTA, CDR2 FQGNSA. The CDR3 is 15 amino acids. J lost 9 bases, V lost 1 base, and 6 bases had no gene match. CDR3 region: CASSLDDRVISPLHF. DNA of the CDR3: TGTGCCAGCAGCTTAGATGACAGGGTAATTTCACCCCTCCACTTT. Supplemented by reference TRBV7-2 and TRBJ1-6, the full variable domain reads GAGVSQSPSNKVTEKGKDVELRCDPISGHTALYWYRQSLGQGLEFLIYFQGNSAPDKSGLPSDRFSAERTGGSVSTLTIQRTQQEDSAVYLCASSLDDRVISPLHFGNGTRLTVT.